A single T cell receptor (beta chain) is shown here with its context. Its antigen is not known. The CDR3 spans 12 residues. Germline values: CDR1 DFQATT, CDR2 SNEGSKA (reference sequence). TCR alpha and beta CDR3 regions were amplified from RNA using iRepertoire nested multiplex PCR. For one-step reverse transcription and amplification, 100-400 ng of tissue mRNA or PBMC total RNA was used. TCRdb ran MiXCR on the multiplex PCR reads and lists one entry per CDR3 protein. The sample consists of a few hundred thousand distinct CDR3 sequences, about two fifths of them appearing once. These data originate in a study of glioma-infiltrating T cells. Overall study: Presurgical dexamethasone in glioma patients lasted six or fewer days.

Regarding the study as a whole: Above-expected tissue-blood divergence occurred in all gliomas, most in low-grade ones. Patients with low tissue-blood divergence carried a signature set of shared blood CDR3 motifs.

The TCR comes from a human donor with low-grade glioma or glioblastoma, undergoing nonglioma brain surgery, or in good health (not recorded which). The genes are TRBV20-1 and TRBJ1-2; D is undetermined. Material: glioma tissue, nonneoplastic brain tissue, or PBMCs (not recorded which). The CDR3 DNA reads as TGCAGCGTTTATGCCGTTAACTATGGCTACACCTTC. Amino acid sequence: CSVYAVNYGYTF.